This is a list of T cell receptor beta chains from one sample in a study of blood T cell repertoires in COVID-19. Data came from immunoSEQ multiplex PCR; TCRdb stores just in-frame clones and leaves some out. The sample has 400,000 or so clones; around nine tenths are singletons. The sequencing input was peripheral blood. The source of these receptors is a woman aged 40-49 years with COVID-19, enrolled during active disease. CDR3s include the opening cysteine and the closing phenylalanine or tryptophan. D genes are given only for firm matches. Size is omitted from some rows. Given values are once, few, many or a class for expanded clones.

d_gene	j_gene	v_gene	abundance	CDR3aa	CDR3nt
.	TRBJ1-4	TRBV4-3	.	CASSQDEGEREEKLFF	TGCGCCAGCAGCCAAGATGAGGGGGAGCGGGAGGAAAAACTGTTTTTT
.	TRBJ1-2	TRBV28	.	CASSVSGPQGTYGYTF	TGTGCCAGCAGTGTCTCAGGCCCACAGGGCACCTATGGCTACACCTTT
.	TRBJ1-2	TRBV7-9	.	CASSLGGSIYGYTF	TGTGCCAGCAGCTTGGGAGGATCAATCTATGGCTACACCTTC
.	TRBJ2-7	TRBV4-2	few	CASSLIGEYEQYF	TGTGCCAGCAGCCTCATCGGGGAATACGAGCAGTACTTC
.	TRBJ1-1	TRBV7-2	.	CASSPGEGRNEAFF	TGTGCCAGCAGCCCGGGAGAGGGACGGAATGAAGCTTTCTTT
TRBD2	TRBJ2-5	TRBV6-2/TRBV6-3	.	CASSYSASGGPIRTQYF	TGTGCCAGCAGTTACTCGGCTAGCGGGGGGCCGATTAGGACCCAGTACTTC
TRBD1	TRBJ2-7	TRBV18	.	CASSRMGQNYEQYF	TGTGCCAGCTCACGCATGGGACAGAACTACGAGCAGTACTTC
.	TRBJ1-5	TRBV18	once	CASSPQQNIQPQHF	TGTGCCAGCTCACCACAACAGAACATTCAGCCCCAGCATTTT
TRBD2	TRBJ2-2	TRBV4-3	.	CASSPQPSGRGGTGELFF	TGCGCCAGCAGCCCCCAACCTAGCGGGAGGGGGGGGACCGGGGAGCTGTTTTTT
TRBD1	TRBJ1-5	TRBV24-1	.	CATSDRGQVNQPQHF	TGTGCCACCAGTGACCGGGGACAGGTGAATCAGCCCCAGCATTTT
TRBD1	TRBJ2-2	TRBV18	.	CASSPFKRQGTGELFF	TGTGCCAGCTCACCGTTCAAGCGACAGGGGACCGGGGAGCTGTTTTTT
TRBD1	TRBJ1-3	TRBV18	.	CASSPTRGTGNTIYF	TGTGCCAGCTCACCAACCAGGGGGACTGGAAACACCATATATTTT
.	TRBJ2-5	TRBV24-1	.	CATSDPPQETQYF	TGTGCCACCAGTGACCCCCCTCAAGAGACCCAGTACTTC
.	TRBJ2-1	TRBV7-9	.	CASSLPRRDEQFF	TGTGCCAGCAGCCTACCAAGGCGGGATGAGCAGTTCTTC
.	TRBJ1-1	TRBV25-1	.	CASSEYAGAIKTEAFF	TGTGCCAGCAGTGAATATGCGGGGGCCATAAAAACTGAAGCTTTCTTT
.	TRBJ2-5	TRBV27	.	CASSLRQGYQETQYF	TGTGCCAGCAGTTTACGTCAGGGGTACCAAGAGACCCAGTACTTC
TRBD1	TRBJ1-6	TRBV6-1	.	CASSNRGQGSPLHF	TGTGCCAGCAGTAACAGGGGGCAGGGTTCACCCCTCCACTTT
.	TRBJ2-5	TRBV5-6	.	CASSSKAAGQETQYF	TGTGCCAGCAGCTCAAAAGCGGCAGGTCAAGAGACCCAGTACTTC
TRBD1	TRBJ1-4	TRBV3-1/TRBV3-2	.	CASSRVLRTGNEKLFF	TGTGCCAGCAGCCGGGTGCTAAGGACAGGGAATGAAAAACTGTTTTTT
.	TRBJ1-5	TRBV30	.	CAWSVQSGGPQPQHF	TGTGCCTGGAGTGTACAGTCGGGGGGCCCTCAGCCCCAGCATTTT
.	TRBJ1-2	TRBV30	.	CAWSTFGIGYGYTF	TGTGCCTGGAGTACCTTCGGGATTGGATATGGCTACACCTTC
TRBD1	TRBJ2-7	TRBV9	few	CASSPQSGQGATYEQYF	TGTGCCAGCAGCCCCCAGTCGGGACAGGGGGCTACCTACGAGCAGTACTTC
.	TRBJ1-1	TRBV7-2	.	CASRLQGSNTEAFF	TGTGCCAGCAGGCTACAGGGTTCGAACACTGAAGCTTTCTTT
.	TRBJ2-7	TRBV28	.	CASTAVGGANEQYF	TGTGCCAGCACCGCAGTAGGGGGGGCGAACGAGCAGTACTTC
.	TRBJ1-2	TRBV7-9	.	CASSAGSYGYTF	TGTGCCAGCAGCGCGGGGTCCTATGGCTACACCTTC
TRBD1	TRBJ1-1	TRBV9	few	CASSQGTGNTEAFF	TGTGCCAGCAGCCAAGGGACAGGGAACACTGAAGCTTTCTTT
.	TRBJ1-2	TRBV15	once	CATSRDGGTALRGYTF	TGTGCCACCAGCAGAGATGGAGGGACGGCGCTGCGTGGCTACACCTTC
.	TRBJ1-5	TRBV2	.	CASQGLGNQPQHF	TGTGCCAGCCAGGGGTTGGGCAATCAGCCCCAGCATTTT
.	TRBJ1-2	TRBV28	.	CASSFAPEYGYTF	TGTGCCAGCAGTTTCGCCCCGGAGTATGGCTACACCTTC
.	TRBJ1-4	TRBV5-1	.	CASSKNTGSNEKLFF	TGCGCCAGCAGCAAAAATACAGGGTCCAATGAAAAACTGTTTTTT
.	TRBJ2-2	TRBV11-2	once	CASRARRANTGELFF	TGTGCCAGCAGGGCCCGCAGGGCGAACACCGGGGAGCTGTTTTTT
.	TRBJ2-1	TRBV28	.	CASSGWEPPKFNEQFF	TGTGCCAGCAGTGGGTGGGAGCCACCAAAGTTCAATGAGCAGTTCTTC
.	TRBJ1-1	TRBV28	.	CASRRNRGGSIVRETEAFF	TGTGCCAGCAGGCGAAATCGGGGGGGCTCTATCGTTCGGGAGACTGAAGCTTTCTTT
TRBD1	TRBJ2-7	TRBV14	.	CASRPGTGDHEQYF	TGTGCCAGCAGACCCGGGACAGGGGACCACGAGCAGTACTTC
TRBD1	TRBJ1-2	TRBV7-8	.	CASSSLQGNYGYTF	TGTGCCAGCAGCTCATTACAGGGGAACTATGGCTACACCTTC
.	TRBJ2-1	TRBV30	.	CAGRDTLSSYNEQFF	TGTGCCGGCCGGGACACGCTGAGCTCCTACAATGAGCAGTTCTTC
TRBD1	TRBJ2-7	TRBV5-1	once	CASSIDRDILVEQYF	TGCGCCAGCAGCATAGACAGGGACATATTAGTAGAGCAGTACTTC
.	TRBJ2-2	TRBV5-1	once	CASSRSTGINRDTGELFF	TGCGCCAGCAGCCGTAGCACAGGGATCAACAGGGACACCGGGGAGCTGTTTTTT
.	TRBJ1-1	TRBV27	.	CASTITGSGNTEAFF	TGTGCCAGCACCATTACGGGGTCGGGGAACACTGAAGCTTTCTTT
TRBD1	TRBJ1-2	TRBV20-1	.	CSAIDRVHYGYTF	TGCAGTGCTATTGACAGGGTTCACTATGGCTACACCTTC
TRBD1	TRBJ1-2	TRBV18	.	CASSTGAGGNYGYTF	TGTGCCAGCTCAACTGGCGCAGGGGGCAACTATGGCTACACCTTC
.	TRBJ1-2	TRBV10-3	.	CAISDPPGRGYTF	TGTGCCATCAGCGATCCCCCCGGTCGGGGCTACACCTTC
TRBD1	TRBJ1-2	TRBV28	.	CASRFPGQGGGYTF	TGTGCCAGCAGGTTTCCGGGACAGGGGGGTGGCTACACCTTC
TRBD1	TRBJ1-6	TRBV9	.	CASSVAPSGQGNSPLHF	TGTGCCAGCAGCGTAGCTCCCTCGGGACAGGGTAATTCACCCCTCCACTTT
TRBD1	TRBJ2-2	TRBV18	.	CASSPPSGTGQSGELFF	TGTGCCAGCTCACCACCGTCGGGGACAGGGCAGTCCGGGGAGCTGTTTTTT
TRBD2	TRBJ2-1	TRBV19	.	CASSNRLAGRINEQFF	TGTGCCAGTAGTAACCGACTAGCGGGGAGGATAAATGAGCAGTTCTTC
.	TRBJ2-6	TRBV5-6	.	CASRRQYPPSGANVLTF	TGTGCCAGCAGACGACAGTACCCCCCCTCTGGGGCCAACGTCCTGACTTTC
TRBD2	TRBJ2-7	TRBV3-1/TRBV3-2	.	CASSLRERYEQYF	TGTGCCAGCAGCTTGCGGGAGAGGTACGAGCAGTACTTC
TRBD1	TRBJ2-7	TRBV28	.	CASSHNPGGKTYEQYF	TGTGCCAGCAGTCATAATCCAGGGGGAAAGACCTACGAGCAGTACTTC
TRBD1	TRBJ2-7	TRBV24-1	.	CATSDPGTGTDEQYF	TGTGCCACCAGTGATCCCGGGACAGGGACGGACGAGCAGTACTTC